This T cell receptor beta chain was sequenced for a study of cytomegalovirus exposure and HLA in healthy donors. There were likely unrecorded immune exposures, though donors were nominally healthy when sampled. Whole-study results and caveats: Per a prior analysis, the majority of TCR beta V segments were productive roughly 87% or roughly 30% of the time. Within a later analysis, the majority of CMV-associated TCR beta chains appeared HLA-restricted. The only immune exposure information that was available was CMV serostatus.

Use of 60 Vbeta and 13 Jbeta primers characterized the PCR. Generated by immunoSEQ multiplex PCR, the TCRdb table keeps only in-frame clones and is missing some. The sample has 100,000 to 150,000 clones, 70% to 85% seen once. With regard to this clone: Antigen: not known.

The source of this sequence is a middle-aged man in good health and CMV-seropositive. Sequenced: PBMCs.

In nucleotides, the CDR3 is TGTGCCAGCAGTTACGCGGAGACCCAGTACTTC. Translated: CASSYAETQYF. The chain employs TRBV6-6 and TRBJ2-5; D is unclear. The germline V and J ends were trimmed by 2 bases and 5 bases, with 3 bases remaining between them. The CDR3 has 11 residues. The germline gives CDR1 MNHNY, CDR2 SVGAGI (reference sequence).